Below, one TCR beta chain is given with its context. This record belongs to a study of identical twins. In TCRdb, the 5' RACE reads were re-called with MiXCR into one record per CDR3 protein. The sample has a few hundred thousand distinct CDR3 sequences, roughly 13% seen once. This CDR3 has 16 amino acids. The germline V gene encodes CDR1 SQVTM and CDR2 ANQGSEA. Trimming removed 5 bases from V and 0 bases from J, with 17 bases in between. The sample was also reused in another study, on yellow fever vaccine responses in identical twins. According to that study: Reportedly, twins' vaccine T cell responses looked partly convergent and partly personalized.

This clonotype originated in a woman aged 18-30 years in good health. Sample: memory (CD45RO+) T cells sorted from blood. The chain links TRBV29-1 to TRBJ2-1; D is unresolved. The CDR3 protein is CSVLPARVSSYNEQFF. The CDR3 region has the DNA TGCAGCGTTCTTCCGGCGCGAGTAAGCTCCTACAATGAGCAGTTCTTC.